The clone carrying this T cell receptor delta chain is medium-sized. Other DNA sequences in the sample encode the same CDR3. The record originates from a study of gamma-delta chains in newborns, infants, children. TCRdb repeated clone calling on the reads with CATT. The table shows roughly 4,200 delta-chain clones, with less than 7% occurring only once. The sequencing input was blood. The TCR comes from a child who was a newborn, infant or young child, either healthy, febrile or measles-vaccinated (not recorded which).

CDR3 nucleotide sequence: TGTGCCTGTGACACCGGGGGATACAGCTCCTGGGACACCCGACAGATGTTTTTC. This sequence encodes CACDTGGYSSWDTRQMFF. This sequence joins TRDV2 and TRDJ3, with 9 bases aligning to TRDD3. This CDR3 has 18 residues. Germline values: CDR1 GEAIGNYY, CDR2 EKD. With 0 bases clipped from V and 0 bases from J, the junction kept 2 bases outside the gene matches.